A selection of T cell receptor beta chains follows, all from one sample in a study of tumor-infiltrating lymphocytes in primary liver carcinoma. TCRdb re-called the multiplex PCR reads through MiXCR, storing one row per CDR3 protein. This sample has tens of thousands of distinct CDR3 sequences; 71% occur once, and the top ten carry around 38%. The sample was liver tumor tissue from sampling region 4. Source of these receptors: a man aged 40-50 years with primary liver carcinoma and hepatitis B virus infection. The CDR3 runs from the conserved cysteine through the conserved F or W. The D gene is left open where the match is weak. Where a row states a size, it is once, few, many or the class of an expanded clone; other rows omit it.

>TRBJ2-3|14|TRBD2|TRBV5-1|.
CASSFSGATDRQYF
TGCGCCAGCAGCTTTAGCGGGGCGACAGATAGGCAGTATTTT
>TRBJ2-2|17|.|TRBV11-2|.
CASSLTLGGANILELFF
TGTGCCAGCAGCTTAACATTAGGAGGGGCGAACATCTTGGAGCTGTTTTTT
>TRBJ1-1|11|TRBD1|TRBV20-1|.
CSALRGAEAFF
TGCAGTGCTCTCAGGGGGGCTGAAGCTTTCTTT
>TRBJ2-7|14|.|TRBV18|.
CASSPPRLSYEKYF
TGTGCCAGTTCACCACCGCGCCTCTCCTACGAGAAGTACTTC
>TRBJ2-1|16|.|TRBV7-3|many
CASSSGGASSYNEQFF
TGTGCCAGCAGCTCCGGGGGCGCGAGCTCCTACAATGAGCAGTTCTTC
>TRBJ2-1|16|TRBD2|TRBV14|.
CAGSAVAGWVNNEQFF
TGTGCTGGCAGTGCGGTAGCGGGATGGGTAAACAATGAGCAGTTCTTC
>TRBJ2-7|15|TRBD1|TRBV11-2|.
CASRQGTERTYEQYF
TGTGCCAGCAGGCAAGGGACAGAGAGAACATACGAGCAGTACTTC
>TRBJ2-2|13|.|TRBV11-2|.
CTSSSTYTGELFF
TGTACCAGCAGCTCGACGTACACCGGGGAGCTGTTTTTT
>TRBJ1-2|15|.|TRBV11-2|once
CASSYTGGSSRGYIF
TGTGCCAGCAGCTATACAGGTGGCTCCTCCCGTGGCTACATCTTC
>TRBJ1-1|11|.|TRBV29-1|.
CSVSGNTEAFF
TGCAGCGTTTCAGGAAACACTGAAGCTTTCTTT
>TRBJ2-1|17|.|TRBV10-3|once
CAISEPLTTGPLDEQFF
TGTGCCATCAGTGAGCCACTCACTACGGGACCTCTGGATGAACAGTTCTTC
>TRBJ2-3|12|.|TRBV6-1|.
CDSKPSTDTQYF
TGTGACAGTAAGCCCAGCACTGATACGCAGTATTTT
>TRBJ2-2|14|.|TRBV15|.
CATSRVGNTRELFF
TGTGCCACCAGCAGAGTTGGGAACACCAGGGAGCTGTTTTTT
>TRBJ2-7|12|.|TRBV28|.
CANRPLQAEQYF
TGTGCCAACAGGCCACTACAGGCCGAGCAGTACTTC
>TRBJ2-3|15|.|TRBV29-1|.
CIVEGGVGITDTQYF
TGCATCGTTGAGGGCGGGGTCGGCATCACAGATACGCAGTATTTT
>TRBJ2-1|15|TRBD2|TRBV12-3/TRBV12-4|.
CASSHTGGPANEQFF
TGCGCCAGCAGTCATACGGGAGGGCCCGCAAATGAGCAGTTCTTC
>TRBJ2-7|13|.|TRBV11-2|.
CASSLGGASEHYF
TGTGCCAGCAGTCTCGGAGGGGCTAGCGAGCACTACTTC
>TRBJ1-5|13|.|TRBV6-1|.
CDSSWSGNQPQHF
TGTGACAGCAGTTGGAGTGGGAATCAGCCCCAGCATTTT
>TRBJ2-5|16|.|TRBV11-2|.
CASSQTPGVWKETLYF
TGTGCCAGCAGCCAAACTCCTGGCGTGTGGAAAGAGACCCTGTATTTC
>TRBJ2-5|11|.|TRBV12-3/TRBV12-4|many
CASSRQETQYF
TGTGCCAGCAGTAGGCAAGAGACTCAGTACTTC
>TRBJ2-1|15|.|TRBV20-1|many
CSAPTRGGAYNEQFF
TGCAGTGCCCCCACCAGGGGCGGGGCCTACAATGAGCAGTTCTTC
>TRBJ2-4|16|.|TRBV28|.
CASSQADSIAKNIQYF
TGTGCCAGCAGTCAAGCGGACAGTATAGCCAAAAACATTCAATACTTC
>TRBJ2-5|12|.|TRBV29-1|.
CSHMDSGETQYF
TGCAGCCATATGGACAGTGGAGAGACCCAGTACTTC
>TRBJ2-4|15|.|TRBV28|.
CASSPPGLVRNIQYF
TGTGCCAGCAGCCCTCCCGGATTGGTCAGAAACATTCAGTACTTC
>TRBJ1-1|15|.|TRBV5-1|.
CASSLARTVNTEAFF
TGCGCCAGTAGCTTGGCCAGGACAGTGAACACTGAAGCTTTCTTT
>TRBJ2-5|16|TRBD2|TRBV11-2|.
CTSSLTPDGGKETQYF
TGTACCAGCAGCCTAACTCCTGACGGGGGGAAAGAGACCCAATACTTC
>TRBJ2-5|14|.|TRBV24-1|.
CATGLSRDQETQYF
TGTGCCACCGGACTCTCTAGGGACCAAGAGACCCAGTACTTC